This T cell receptor (beta chain) was obtained from a study of T-cell reconstitution after alpha-beta-depleted transplantation in children. Overall study results and limits: As was reported, about two months after transplant, alpha-beta T cells came from several hundred expanded graft clones. Surviving recipient T cells and thymic progenitors accounted for the high day-60 TCRbeta diversity observed in some patients. It was newly produced T cells that mostly accounted for T-cell counts and diversity one year after transplant.

Molecular barcoding with unique molecular identifiers was used for the TCRbeta library. One entry per CDR3 protein results from TCRdb running MiXCR on the PCR reads. In the table there are around 490,000 distinct CDR3 sequences, approximately 10% of which are singletons. Comments on this clonotype: Its antigen is unknown.

This CDR3 spans 18 amino acids. CDR1 and CDR2 (germline): LGHNA, YSLEER. V was shortened by 4 bases and J by 0 bases, with 19 bases between the two germline ends. The chain carries TRBV4-3 and TRBJ2-1; TRBD2 might be the D (5 bases). This clonotype was sampled from a female patient aged 2-9 years who had a stem cell transplant for aplastic anemia, so the T cells may come from the graft donor. Sequencing was performed on PBMCs, mostly from graft donor cells, taken 180 days after TCRalphabeta/CD19-depleted stem cell transplant. As DNA, the CDR3 is TGCGCCAGCAGCCCCACTAGGGCCGGGAAAAGCTCCTACAATGAGCAGTTCTTC. Translating it yields CASSPTRAGKSSYNEQFF.